This T cell receptor beta chain was found in a study of blood T cell repertoires in COVID-19. Trimming took 4 bases from V and 0 from J, leaving 19 bases between them. CDR1 is SGDLS and CDR2 is YYNGEE in the germline V gene. CDR3 length: 18 residues. Repertoires were generated with immunoSEQ multiplex PCR, while TCRdb's copy carries only in-frame clones and drops some. The sample has about 150,000 clones, about nine tenths seen once; the top ten hold 4% to 5%. The specimen sequenced was peripheral blood. J is TRBJ1-4 and V is TRBV9, with D perhaps TRBD1 (5 bases). The sequence was collected from a woman aged 55-70 years with active or convalescent COVID-19. The CDR3 DNA reads as TGTGCCAGCAGCCCAGCCCGAAGTTTCAGGGCAACTAATGAAAAACTGTTTTTT. It codes for CASSPARSFRATNEKLFF.